A selection of T cell receptor beta chains follows, all from one sample in a study of cytotoxic CD8 clonotypes in ibrutinib-treated CLL. Sequencing was performed with immunoSEQ multiplex PCR; in TCRdb, only in-frame clones are kept and a portion is missing. The table has fewer than 50,000 clones, approximately 70% seen once. The sample was PBMCs, taken after 24 months of ibrutinib treatment. These receptors came from a human donor with chronic lymphocytic leukemia. CDR3s include the opening cysteine and the closing phenylalanine or tryptophan. The D gene is left open where the match is weak. Only some rows state a clone size, as once, few, many or a class for expanded clones.

16	TRBV27	TRBJ1-3	.	.	TGTGCCAGCAGTTTAAGGAGGTCTCTCTCTGGAAACACCATATATTTT	CASSLRRSLSGNTIYF
16	TRBV2	TRBJ1-2	many	TRBD1	TGTGCCAGCAGTGAACTCGGACAGGGGGCTAACTATGGCTACACCTTC	CASSELGQGANYGYTF
15	TRBV5-6	TRBJ1-5	.	TRBD1	TGTGCCAGCAGCTTGTATGGGACAGGGTCAGGGCCCCAGCATTTT	CASSLYGTGSGPQHF
11	TRBV20-1	TRBJ1-2	.	TRBD1	TGCAGTGGACAGGGTATACATGGCTACACCTTC	CSGQGIHGYTF
14	TRBV10-2	TRBJ2-1	.	TRBD2	TGCGCCAGCAGTAAAAGCGGGAGGGGCAATGAGCAGTTCTTC	CASSKSGRGNEQFF
15	TRBV7-9	TRBJ2-7	.	TRBD1	TGTGCCAGCAGCCTGGGGACAGGGTGGCTGAGCGAGCAGTACTTC	CASSLGTGWLSEQYF
15	TRBV5-1	TRBJ2-3	.	TRBD2	TGCGCCAGCAGCTTGGGCGGGCGGGAGGACCGTCCGCAGTATTTT	CASSLGGREDRPQYF
12	TRBV7-2	TRBJ2-7	.	.	TGTGCCAGCAGCTTAGACTCTTTCGAGCAGTACTTC	CASSLDSFEQYF
17	TRBV28	TRBJ2-7	.	TRBD1	TGTGCCAGCAGTTTTAATGCCTTTTTGGGACAGGGTTACGAGCAGTACTTC	CASSFNAFLGQGYEQYF
14	TRBV7-6	TRBJ2-7	.	.	TGTGCCAGCAGCTTAGGGGGAACCTACTACGAGCAGTACTTC	CASSLGGTYYEQYF
15	TRBV7-9	TRBJ2-1	.	.	TGTGCCAGCAGCTCCGACAGGCTCTCCTACAATGAGCAGTTCTTC	CASSSDRLSYNEQFF
13	TRBV19	TRBJ2-2	.	.	TGTGCCAGTAAGAGGGAGTCCCCCGGGGAGCTGTTTTTT	CASKRESPGELFF
14	TRBV27	TRBJ1-1	few	.	TGTGCCAGTTACAAGGGAATTGGGAACACTGAAGCTTTCTTT	CASYKGIGNTEAFF
16	TRBV11-2	TRBJ2-3	.	TRBD2	TGTGCCAGCAGCTCCTCCCCTAGCGGGCCTACAGATACGCAGTATTTT	CASSSSPSGPTDTQYF
14	TRBV9	TRBJ2-3	.	.	TGTGCCAGCAGCGCGGGTCACCCGACAGATACGCAGTATTTT	CASSAGHPTDTQYF
16	TRBV29-1	TRBJ2-7	.	TRBD1	TGCAGCGTTGAAGATCGAGTCACAGGGGTTACCTACGAGCAGTACTTC	CSVEDRVTGVTYEQYF
15	TRBV7-9	TRBJ2-5	.	TRBD2	TGTGCCAGCAGCTTGGGACTAGCGGCCCAAGAGACCCAGTACTTC	CASSLGLAAQETQYF
17	TRBV29-1	TRBJ2-5	.	.	TGCAGCGTTGAAGATTGGAGCGGACCTCAAAAGGGGGAGACCCAGTACTTC	CSVEDWSGPQKGETQYF
11	TRBV5-1	TRBJ1-3	few	.	TGCGCCAGCAGCAAAGGAAACACCATATATTTT	CASSKGNTIYF
14	TRBV18	TRBJ1-2	once	TRBD1	TGTGCCAGCTCCCAGGACAGGCAAGGCTATGGCTACACCTTC	CASSQDRQGYGYTF
15	TRBV28	TRBJ2-7	.	.	TGTGCCAGCAGTGGCTCGGACAGAATATCCTACGAGCAGTACTTC	CASSGSDRISYEQYF
13	TRBV6-5	TRBJ1-1	.	TRBD1	TGTGCCAGCAGGCGACAGGGGGGGACTGAAGCTTTCTTT	CASRRQGGTEAFF
13	TRBV19	TRBJ2-5	.	.	TGTGCCAGTAGTGTGGACAGCGGGGAGACCCAGTACTTC	CASSVDSGETQYF
13	TRBV29-1	TRBJ1-3	.	TRBD1	TGCAGCATTAAGGGGGCGGTTGGAAACACCATATATTTT	CSIKGAVGNTIYF
13	TRBV2	TRBJ1-4	.	.	TGTGCCAGCAGTAGGGAGGTCGGCGAAAAACTGTTTTTT	CASSREVGEKLFF
16	TRBV28	TRBJ1-1	few	.	TGTGCCAGCAGTACCTCGGGCCAGAGGATGGTCACTGAAGCTTTCTTT	CASSTSGQRMVTEAFF
14	TRBV30	TRBJ1-6	.	.	TGTGCCTGGAGTTCCAGGGGTAAGGATTCACCCCTCCACTTT	CAWSSRGKDSPLHF
15	TRBV7-6	TRBJ2-7	few	TRBD2	TGTGCCAGCAGCCAAGGACTAGCGGGAGACTACGAGCAGTACTTC	CASSQGLAGDYEQYF
15	TRBV18	TRBJ2-5	.	TRBD2	TGTGCCAGCTCACCAGTAATAGCGGGGGGAGAGACCCAGTACTTC	CASSPVIAGGETQYF
11	TRBV29-1	TRBJ1-2	.	.	TGCAGCGTTGAACTGGGGTCTGGCTACACCTTC	CSVELGSGYTF
13	TRBV27	TRBJ1-1	.	.	TGTGCCAGCAGTTGGACCGAAGACTCCCCAGCTTTCTTT	CASSWTEDSPAFF
11	TRBV20-1	TRBJ2-3	.	.	TGCAGTGCTAGGGGGACAGATACGCAGTATTTT	CSARGTDTQYF
14	TRBV6-1	TRBJ2-7	.	TRBD1	TGTGCCAGCAGTGAGGGGACAGGGAAATACGAGCAGTACTTC	CASSEGTGKYEQYF
15	TRBV11-1	TRBJ2-1	few	TRBD2	TGTGCCAGCAGCCCCGGACTAGCGGGCTACAATGAGCAGTTCTTC	CASSPGLAGYNEQFF
13	TRBV6-6	TRBJ2-1	.	.	TGTGCCACCAGCCACCGTCGGACCAATGAGCAGTTCTTC	CATSHRRTNEQFF
13	TRBV7-3	TRBJ1-5	.	.	TGTGCCAGCAGCCAGGGTGGAAATCAGCCCCAGCATTTT	CASSQGGNQPQHF
14	TRBV28	TRBJ2-1	.	TRBD2	TGTGCCAGCAGTTTGCCTAGCGGGAGGGGTGAGCAGTTCTTC	CASSLPSGRGEQFF
15	TRBV18	TRBJ2-2	few	.	TGTGCCAGCTCACCGGAGGGGTTGTTCACCGGGGAGCTGTTTTTT	CASSPEGLFTGELFF
12	TRBV30	TRBJ2-5	.	TRBD2	TGTGCCTGCGGGACTAACCAAGAGACCCAGTACTTC	CACGTNQETQYF
14	TRBV10-3	TRBJ1-2	.	.	TGTGCCATCAGTGAGTCAGGGGAAGGGTATGGCTACACCTTC	CAISESGEGYGYTF
15	TRBV5-1	TRBJ2-3	few	TRBD2	TGCGCCAGCAGCTTGGCTAGCGGGAGCACAGATACGCAGTATTTT	CASSLASGSTDTQYF
18	TRBV4-1	TRBJ2-1	.	TRBD2	TGCGCCAGCAGCCAAGCCCGAACTAGCGGGGGGAGGTACAATGAGCAGTTCTTC	CASSQARTSGGRYNEQFF
14	TRBV13	TRBJ1-2	.	.	TGTGCCAGCAGCTTATTGGAGGGCGTCTATGGCTACACCTTC	CASSLLEGVYGYTF
13	TRBV30	TRBJ2-2	.	.	TGTGCCTGGAGTGACGGTGTGGGCGTGGAGCTGTTTTTT	CAWSDGVGVELFF
13	TRBV6-5	TRBJ2-1	.	TRBD1	TGTGCCAGCAGGGACAGGGCCCACAATGAGCAGTTCTTC	CASRDRAHNEQFF
14	TRBV19	TRBJ1-1	.	.	TGTGCCAGTAGTCACCAGGGGCGGAACACTGAAGCTTTCTTT	CASSHQGRNTEAFF
15	TRBV28	TRBJ1-3	.	TRBD1	TGTGCCAGCAGTCGGACAGGGGCTAAGGGTAACACCATATATTTT	CASSRTGAKGNTIYF
14	TRBV27	TRBJ2-7	.	.	TGTGCCAGCAGGACGACAGTCCGATCCTACGAGCAGTACTTC	CASRTTVRSYEQYF
15	TRBV28	TRBJ2-3	.	.	TGTGCCAGCAGCGCGGGAAAACAGGGCACAGATACGCAGTATTTT	CASSAGKQGTDTQYF
13	TRBV12-5	TRBJ1-5	.	.	TGTGCTAGTGGTTTGGGTAGCAATCAGCCCCAGCATTTT	CASGLGSNQPQHF
15	TRBV7-8	TRBJ1-6	.	.	TGTGCCAGCAGCTCGTACCGGGACGCATCGCTGGCCCTCCACTTT	CASSSYRDASLALHF
15	TRBV7-8	TRBJ1-5	few	.	TGTGCCAGCAGCTTAAGTCTGAGGTTAAATCAGCCCCAGCATTTT	CASSLSLRLNQPQHF
14	TRBV5-1	TRBJ1-6	few	.	TGCGCCAGCAGCTACTACGCCGATAATTCACCCCTCCACTTT	CASSYYADNSPLHF
13	TRBV29-1	TRBJ1-4	.	.	TGCAGCGTTGAGGACGGGCCAGGGGAAAAACTGTTTTTT	CSVEDGPGEKLFF
15	TRBV11-2	TRBJ1-4	few	.	TGTGCCAGCAGCTTAGGGGTGGGGCGCGGCGAAAAACTGTTTTTT	CASSLGVGRGEKLFF
16	TRBV5-1	TRBJ2-5	.	.	TGCGCCAGCGACCCCGGAGCAGGGGCGCGCCAAGAGACCCAGTACTTC	CASDPGAGARQETQYF
11	TRBV19	TRBJ1-2	.	.	TGTGCCAGTAACACAGCCTATGGCTACACCTTC	CASNTAYGYTF